This TCR beta chain was recorded in a study of regulatory T cells in long-lasting Graves disease. CDR1 is KGHDR and CDR2 is SFDVKD in the germline V gene. There are 16 residues in the CDR3. V lost 3 bases to trimming and J lost 2 bases, with 13 bases between them. Combining iRepertoire HTBI primers with Arm-PCR of CDR3 regions, the authors built TCR beta libraries. TCRdb used MiXCR to reprocess the multiplex PCR reads, holding one entry per CDR3 protein. The data show some 200,000 distinct CDR3 sequences, with less than 20% seen just once and about an eighth held by the top ten. The time point denotes: newly diagnosed GD, antithyroid drugs for less than 3 months. RNA extracted from PBMCs served as the sequencing template. In its sample, this clonotype was seen many times. The sample also formed part of further work on T cells in Graves' hyperthyroidism and ophthalmopathy. That report notes: The HTBI primer set drove a first-round RT-PCR of the TCR CDR3. The model forecast ophthalmopathy, anticipating it by a median around 6.5 months before onset.

The receptor was derived from a woman aged 30 to 39 with Graves disease. The V gene is TRBV24-1, the J gene TRBJ2-1; D is ambiguous. The sequenced sample was peripheral blood mononuclear cells (PBMCs), obtained at new diagnosis, from a patient treated with antithyroid drugs. The CDR3 reads CATSDIKGSTYNEQFF. CDR3 nucleotide sequence: TGTGCCACCAGTGATATCAAAGGGTCAACCTACAATGAGCAGTTCTTC.